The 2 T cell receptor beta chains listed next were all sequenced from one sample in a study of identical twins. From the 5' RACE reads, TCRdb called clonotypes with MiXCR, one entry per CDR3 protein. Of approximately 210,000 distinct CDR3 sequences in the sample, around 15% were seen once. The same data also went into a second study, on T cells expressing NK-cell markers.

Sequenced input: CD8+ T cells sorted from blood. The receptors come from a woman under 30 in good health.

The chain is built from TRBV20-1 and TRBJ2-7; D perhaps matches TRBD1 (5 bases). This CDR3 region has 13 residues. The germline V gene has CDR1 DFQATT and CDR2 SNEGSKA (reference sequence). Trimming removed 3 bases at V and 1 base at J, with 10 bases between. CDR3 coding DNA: TGCAGTGCTAGTGGGGCAGGGTCCTACGAGCAGTACTTC. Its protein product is CSASGAGSYEQYF.

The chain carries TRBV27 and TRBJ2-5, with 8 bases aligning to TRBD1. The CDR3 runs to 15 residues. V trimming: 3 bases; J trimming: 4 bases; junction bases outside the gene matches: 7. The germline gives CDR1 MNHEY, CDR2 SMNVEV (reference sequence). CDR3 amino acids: CASSFLDRVRETQYF. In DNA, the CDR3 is TGTGCCAGCAGTTTCTTGGACAGGGTTCGAGAGACCCAGTACTTC.